Presented here are 4 T cell receptor beta chains from one specimen sequenced in a study of T cells in Graves' hyperthyroidism and ophthalmopathy. Amplification targeted TCR beta CDR3 regions from RNA transcripts. The HTBI primer set was used in a first-round RT-PCR of the TCR CDR3. One entry per CDR3 protein, called by TCRdb with MiXCR from the multiplex PCR reads. Here the sample spans around 200,000 distinct CDR3 sequences, 15% to 20% being singletons. Sample: blood. These receptors all stem from a woman aged 50 to 60 with Graves' hyperthyroidism.

This clonotype was detected a few times. The chain recombines TRBV6-1 with TRBJ2-5, with 7 bases fitting TRBD2. Germline CDR1 and CDR2: MNHNS and SASEGT. Germline trimming cut 10 bases from V and 1 base from J; bases unmatched to any gene: 15. There are 16 residues in the CDR3. The CDR3 region has the DNA TGTGCCACCCTCCGGTCAGCGGGGTCCTCCCAAGAGACCCAGTACTTC. Translation gives CATLRSAGSSQETQYF.

This clonotype has a handful of counts. The rearrangement links TRBV3-1 to TRBJ1-2, with D hard to call. The V gene lost 0 bases and the J gene lost 2 bases, with 22 bases spanning the gap. Looked up from germline, CDR1 is LGHDT and CDR2 is YNNKEL (reference sequence). This CDR3 has 19 amino acids. The CDR3 loop is CASSQDRVDGGLFNYGYTF. Here the CDR3 DNA reads TGTGCCAGCAGCCAAGATAGGGTAGATGGAGGTCTCTTCAACTATGGCTACACCTTC.

This clonotype came up a few times. This chain links TRBV20-1 with TRBJ1-4; 10 nucleotides align to TRBD1. The trim removed 1 base at V and 8 bases at J, leaving 10 bases unmatched. The CDR3 totals 16 residues. Germline values: CDR1 DFQATT, CDR2 SNEGSKA (reference sequence). The CDR3, as DNA: TGCAGTGCTAGAGCCGGGACAGGGGCCGGGGGCGAAAAACTGTTTTTT. This sequence encodes CSARAGTGAGGEKLFF.

Ten or more counts support this clonotype. The gene calls are TRBV12-3 or TRBV12-4 and TRBJ2-1; TRBD1 agrees at 7 bases. This CDR3 contains 15 residues. The V and J ends lost 5 bases and 2 bases, in that order; junction bases with no gene match: 6. CDR3 region: CASSRQGITYNEQFF. The CDR3 DNA follows: TGTGCCAGCAGTCGACAGGGTATTACCTACAATGAGCAGTTCTTC.